The 24 T cell receptor beta chains presented below share a single source sample, sequenced in a study of shared clonotypes between healthy human individuals. Assay: immunoSEQ multiplex PCR; the TCRdb copy retains only in-frame clones and omits some. The profile shows about 2.3 million clones, less than 95% of them singletons. The sample taken for sequencing was naive CD4+ T cells from PBMCs. The subset is: CD45RA+ positively selected. These receptors originate from a man aged 18-30 years in good health. Some clones in this sample may be carry-over from other donors' samples.

The chain couples TRBV27 to TRBJ2-7, with D perhaps matching TRBD1 (6 bases). Germline loops: CDR1 MNHEY, CDR2 SMNVEV (reference sequence). The CDR3 is made up of 14 amino acids. Trimming took off 5 bases at V and 2 bases at J, with 13 bases between the two ends. Here the CDR3 reads CASSSWGQTYEQYF. The DNA of the CDR3 is TGTGCCAGCAGTAGTTGGGGGCAGACCTACGAGCAGTACTTC.

The chain links TRBV2 to TRBJ1-4; 7 bases fit TRBD1. The junction had 14 bases not matched to a gene; V was cut back by 4 bases and J by 12 bases. CDR1 is SNHLY and CDR2 is FYNNEI in the germline V gene. The CDR3 is 15 amino acids. CDR3 sequence: CASSVKGGASTELFF. CDR3 in DNA: TGTGCCAGCAGTGTAAAAGGGGGCGCTTCCACGGAACTGTTTTTT.

Turning to this clone: Different DNA sequences within this sample yield the same CDR3. The chain links TRBV7-3 to TRBJ2-7; D gene ambiguous. In germline, CDR1 is SGHTA, CDR2 FQGTGA. V was pared by 5 bases and J by 1 base, with 9 bases between. The CDR3 loop spans 13 amino acids. The chain's CDR3 is CASSASGSYEQYF. The CDR3 DNA is TGTGCCAGCAGCGCTTCCGGGTCCTACGAGCAGTACTTC.

This clone occurred once. This chain connects TRBV25-1 to TRBJ1-2; 8 nucleotides align to TRBD1. Germline CDR1 MGHDK, CDR2 SYGVNS. Germline trimming cut 4 bases from V and 3 bases from J; bases unmatched to any gene: 4. This CDR3 has 14 residues. The CDR3 reads CASSGSGGDYGYTF. The CDR3 bases are TGTGCCAGCAGTGGCTCAGGGGGCGACTATGGCTACACCTTC.

The chain is built from TRBV11-2 and TRBJ2-5; TRBD2 is a possible D gene (6 bases). The germline V gene encodes CDR1 SGHAT and CDR2 FQNNGV. The germline V and J ends were trimmed by 5 bases and 0 bases, with 13 bases remaining between them. The CDR3 consists of 15 residues. In nucleotides, the CDR3 is TGTGCCAGCAGCGCGGGACGGATAGACCAAGAGACCCAGTACTTC. This translates into CASSAGRIDQETQYF.

The chain carries TRBV5-5 and TRBJ1-1; D is possibly TRBD1 (6 bases). The germline V gene has CDR1 SGHKS and CDR2 YYEKEE (reference sequence). The CDR3 contains 15 residues. Between the trimmed V and J ends, which lost 3 bases and 0 bases, there was a span of 12 bases. As DNA, the CDR3 is TGTGCCAGCAGCTCCCAAGGGGGAATGAACACTGAAGCTTTCTTT. This codes for CASSSQGGMNTEAFF.

Remarks on this clone: The sample contains more than one DNA sequence encoding this CDR3. This chain connects TRBV5-1 to TRBJ2-1; D remains unclear. Germline loops: CDR1 SGHRS, CDR2 YFSETQ. Between the trimmed V and J ends, which lost 0 bases and 9 bases, there was a span of 7 bases. The CDR3 sequence is 12 residues long. The DNA of the CDR3 is TGCGCCAGCAGCTTGGAGGGCGGTGAGCAGTTCTTC. It is translated as CASSLEGGEQFF.

V is TRBV7-3 and J is TRBJ2-2; D call uncertain. Germline CDR1 is SGHTA and CDR2 is FQGTGA. The CDR3 runs 16 residues. V lost 4 bases and J 4 bases, leaving 16 bases between the germline ends. CDR3 protein: CASSWTDPLSTGELFF. The CDR3 nucleotides are TGTGCCAGCAGCTGGACCGACCCACTTAGCACCGGGGAGCTGTTTTTT.

The rearrangement uses TRBV19 and TRBJ1-1; the match to TRBD1 covers 7 bases. Germline trimming cut 7 bases from V and 4 bases from J; bases unmatched to any gene: 9. The CDR3 is made up of 14 amino acids. Germline CDR1 is LNHDA and CDR2 is SQIVND (reference sequence). CDR3 sequence (DNA): TGTGCCAGTACCCGGGACAGTACTATCACTGAAGCTTTCTTT. Amino acids: CASTRDSTITEAFF. The complete variable domain, with remaining parts taken from reference TRBV19 and TRBJ1-1, reads DGGITQSPKYLFRKEGQNVTLSCEQNLNHDAMYWYRQDPGQGLRLIYYSQIVNDFQKGDIAEGYSVSREKKESFPLTVTSAQKNPTAFYLCASTRDSTITEAFFGQGTRLTVV.

This chain joins TRBV28 and TRBJ2-1, with a weak D call TRBD2 (5 bases). CDR3 length equals 17 residues. Trimming pared 3 bases from V and 2 bases from J, leaving 17 bases between. Germline V gene lookup returns CDR1 MDHEN and CDR2 SYDVKM. The CDR3: CASSFRLAAPAYNEQFF. Here the CDR3 DNA reads TGTGCCAGCAGTTTCCGCCTAGCTGCGCCCGCCTACAATGAGCAGTTCTTC.

J is TRBJ2-5 and V is TRBV4-3; perhaps TRBD1 as D (5 bases). Germline CDR1 and CDR2: LGHNA and YSLEER. The CDR3 runs to 14 residues. Trimming removed 0 bases from V and 5 bases from J, with 10 bases in between. The DNA for the CDR3 is TGCGCCAGCAGCCAAGATCTGACAGTGGAGACCCAGTACTTC. Protein: CASSQDLTVETQYF.

The chain links TRBV11-3 to TRBJ2-2, with D perhaps matching TRBD2 (5 bases). This CDR3 spans 16 amino acids. V lost 5 bases to trimming and J lost 3 bases, with 16 bases between them. CDR1 and CDR2 from the germline V gene are SGHNT and YENEEA. The CDR3 spells CASSQGSLGDTGELFF. In DNA, the CDR3 is TGTGCCAGCAGCCAAGGGTCTCTGGGAGACACCGGGGAGCTGTTTTTT.

The rearrangement joins TRBV11-2 to TRBJ1-1; D is ambiguous. This CDR3 is built from 15 residues. The germline gives CDR1 SGHAT, CDR2 FQNNGV. V was pared by 3 bases and J by 1 base, with 12 bases between. CDR3 bases: TGTGCCAGCAGCTTCACGTGGGGTGGGAACACTGAAGCTTTCTTT. Protein: CASSFTWGGNTEAFF. The full variable domain, in which reference TRBV11-2 and TRBJ1-1 provide the parts outside the CDR3, is EAGVAQSPRYKIIEKRQSVAFWCNPISGHATLYWYQQILGQGPKLLIQFQNNGVVDDSQLPKDRFSAERLKGVDSTLKIQPAKLEDSAVYLCASSFTWGGNTEAFFGQGTRLTVV.

The chain joins TRBV6-5 to TRBJ2-7; no clear D gene. The germline V gene has CDR1 MNHEY and CDR2 SVGAGI. The CDR3 has 12 amino acids. The V gene lost 4 bases and the J gene lost 5 bases, with 9 bases spanning the gap. CDR3 region: CASSSPPNEQYF. In DNA form, the CDR3 reads TGTGCCAGCAGTTCCCCCCCTAACGAGCAGTACTTC.

The V gene is TRBV11-3, the J gene TRBJ2-1; 7 bases agree with TRBD2. The V gene end was trimmed by 5 bases and the J gene end by 5 bases; junction bases not matched to a gene: 9. CDR1 and CDR2 from the germline V gene are SGHNT and YENEEA. The CDR3 sequence is 15 residues long. CDR3 DNA: TGTGCCAGCAGCGACGGCGTGGGGGGGAACAATGAGCAGTTCTTC. This translates into CASSDGVGGNNEQFF. Variable domain in full (rest from reference TRBV11-3 and TRBJ2-1): EAGVVQSPRYKIIEKKQPVAFWCNPISGHNTLYWYLQNLGQGPELLIRYENEEAVDDSQLPKDRFSAERLKGVDSTLKIQPAELGDSAVYLCASSDGVGGNNEQFFGPGTRLTVL.

The chain uses TRBV7-3 and TRBJ2-1; D gene ambiguous. V was cut by 1 base and J by 7 bases, with 11 bases left in between. Germline-derived CDR1 and CDR2 are SGHTA and FQGTGA. This CDR3 has 14 amino acids. CDR3 region: CASSLMISDNEQFF. CDR3 nucleotides: TGTGCCAGCAGCTTAATGATAAGTGATAATGAGCAGTTCTTC.

This clone occurred once. The J gene is TRBJ2-1, the V gene TRBV7-2; D possibly corresponds to TRBD1 (5 bases). Germline V lookup: CDR1 SGHTA, CDR2 FQGNSA. The V end lost 5 bases, the J end lost 7 bases, and 27 bases lay between the germline ends. The CDR3 is made up of 18 amino acids. In DNA, the CDR3 is TGTGCCAGCAGCCGCTACTTCCTCTTACAGGCCTCTAGGAATGAGCAGTTCTTC. It yields the protein CASSRYFLLQASRNEQFF.

This clone is a singleton in its sample. The rearrangement links TRBV7-9 to TRBJ1-4; no definite D call. Trimming cost V 1 base and J 4 bases, with 10 bases left between them. Germline V gene lookup returns CDR1 SEHNR and CDR2 FQNEAQ (reference sequence). This CDR3 comprises 15 residues. The CDR3 nucleotides read TGTGCCAGCAGCTTAGGGGCGCCTGGTAATGAAAAACTGTTTTTT. Encoded protein: CASSLGAPGNEKLFF.

V usage is TRBV15 and J usage is TRBJ2-7, with 7 bases aligning to TRBD1. This CDR3 is 15 amino acids long. Germline V lookup: CDR1 LNHNV, CDR2 YYDKDF (reference sequence). V shed 3 bases and J 2 bases; nucleotides not matched to a gene: 7. The CDR3 loop reads CATSSWGQGAYEQYF. CDR3 DNA sequence: TGTGCCACCAGCAGTTGGGGGCAGGGGGCCTACGAGCAGTACTTC.

Only one count was recorded for this clone. The chain has TRBV13 and TRBJ2-6; TRBD1 agrees at 10 bases. Germline CDR1 PRHDT, CDR2 FYEKMQ (reference sequence). The CDR3 is 21 amino acids. V lost 6 bases to trimming and J lost 0 bases; unmatched junction nucleotides: 17. CDR3 coding DNA: TGTGCCAGCAGTCGTAGGACAGGGGGAGTAAATATAACCTCTGGGGCCAACGTCCTGACTTTC. Amino acids: CASSRRTGGVNITSGANVLTF.

The chain carries TRBV5-5 and TRBJ2-1, with TRBD2 matching 8 bases. From germline, CDR1 is SGHKS and CDR2 YYEKEE (reference sequence). V shed 4 bases, J shed 1 base, and the junction held 1 base outside the gene matches. The CDR3 contains 14 residues. Here the CDR3 DNA reads TGTGCCAGCAGCGCTAGCGGGTCCTACAATGAGCAGTTCTTC. Its protein is CASSASGSYNEQFF.

The rearrangement joins TRBV7-6 to TRBJ2-2, with 9 bases aligning to TRBD2. Germline values: CDR1 SGHVS, CDR2 FNYEAQ. With 5 bases clipped from V and 1 base from J, the junction kept 2 bases outside the gene matches. CDR3 size: 15 residues. CDR3 in amino acids: CASSPTSGNTGELFF. CDR3 nucleotides: TGTGCCAGCAGCCCGACTAGCGGGAACACCGGGGAGCTGTTTTTT.

The chain uses TRBV6-1 and TRBJ2-3; D not resolved. The germline V gene encodes CDR1 MNHNS and CDR2 SASEGT. Trimming took 8 bases from V and 0 from J, leaving 9 bases between them. This CDR3 comprises 13 residues. CDR3 DNA sequence: TGTGCCAGCTTCTCGACTAGCACAGATACGCAGTATTTT. Translating it yields CASFSTSTDTQYF.

The gene calls are TRBV4-3 and TRBJ2-3, with a possible D match to TRBD1 (6 bases). Trimming stripped 5 bases from V and 0 bases from J, with 15 bases between. There are 16 residues in the CDR3. CDR1 and CDR2 from the germline V gene are LGHNA and YSLEER. The CDR3 sequence: CASSTPTGPSTDTQYF. The CDR3 coding sequence is TGCGCCAGCAGCACACCGACAGGACCTAGCACAGATACGCAGTATTTT.